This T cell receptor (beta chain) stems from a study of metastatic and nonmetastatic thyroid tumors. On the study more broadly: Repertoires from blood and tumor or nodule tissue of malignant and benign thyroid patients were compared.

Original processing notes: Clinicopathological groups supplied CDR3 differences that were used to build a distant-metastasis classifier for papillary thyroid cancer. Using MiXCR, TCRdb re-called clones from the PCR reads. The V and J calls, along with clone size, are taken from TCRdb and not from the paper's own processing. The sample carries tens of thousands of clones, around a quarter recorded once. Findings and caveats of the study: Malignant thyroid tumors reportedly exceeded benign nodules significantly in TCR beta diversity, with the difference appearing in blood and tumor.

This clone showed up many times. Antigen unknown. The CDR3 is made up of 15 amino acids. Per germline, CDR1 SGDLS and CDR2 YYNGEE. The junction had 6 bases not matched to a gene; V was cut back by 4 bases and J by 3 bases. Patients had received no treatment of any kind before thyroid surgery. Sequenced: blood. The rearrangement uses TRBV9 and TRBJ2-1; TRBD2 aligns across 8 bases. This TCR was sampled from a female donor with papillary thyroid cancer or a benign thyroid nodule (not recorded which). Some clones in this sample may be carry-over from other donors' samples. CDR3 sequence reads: CASSPGGEGYNEQFF. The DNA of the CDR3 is TGTGCCAGCAGCCCGGGGGGGGAGGGCTACAATGAGCAGTTCTTC.